In its sample, the clone carrying this T cell receptor beta chain was seen a few times. The data were obtained in a study of T cells in Graves' hyperthyroidism and ophthalmopathy. The CDR3 covers 14 residues. V lost 8 bases and J lost 3, with 13 bases in between. Germline CDR1 is PRHDT and CDR2 is FYEKMQ (reference sequence). From RNA transcripts, TCR beta CDR3 regions were amplified. First-round RT-PCR with HTBI primers amplified the TCR CDR3 region. TCRdb independently ran MiXCR on the multiplex PCR reads; one entry per CDR3 protein. The sample has 410,000 or so distinct CDR3 sequences; about 15% are singletons.

Sequencing was carried out using blood. The sequence was collected from a man aged 18 to 35 with Graves' ophthalmopathy. This chain uses TRBV13 with TRBJ2-2; D may be TRBD1 (5 bases). This CDR3 reads CASGVSGHTGELFF. The CDR3 DNA follows: TGTGCCAGCGGGGTTTCAGGGCACACCGGGGAGCTGTTTTTT.